This TCR beta chain was sequenced during a study of CD8+ T cells in alopecia areata. This CDR3 region has 13 residues. Per the germline V gene, CDR1 is GTSNPN and CDR2 is SVGIG (reference sequence). V lost 2 bases and J 8 bases, leaving 15 bases between the germline ends. Worth noting for this clone: Its antigen is still unknown.

Treatment specified: oral pan-JAK inhibitor, 5-10 mg twice daily. Punch biopsies of lesional scalp, plus peripheral blood, were taken from alopecia areata patients. Findings and limits, study-wide: Scalp and blood samples kept many expanded lesional clones throughout tofacitinib. A single nonresponder leaves the baseline CD8+ expansion link to response uncertain.

In each case, RNA was isolated and then reverse transcribed into cDNA as the sequencing template. Some clones are missing from TCRdb's copy, which holds only in-frame ones; the method was immunoSEQ multiplex PCR. The sample lists about 120,000 clones; roughly 50% were seen once. This TCR was sampled from a human donor with alopecia areata. The gene calls are TRBV30 and TRBJ1-2; no reliable D call. The input for sequencing was CD8+ T cells sorted from blood, taken at week 4, from a patient treated with tofacitinib. The CDR3 DNA follows: TGTGCCTGGAGTACTGTGTCAGGCGAAGGCTACACCTTC. Protein product: CAWSTVSGEGYTF.